The rows below give T cell receptor beta chains drawn from one sample of a study of T cell changes during pregnancy in multiple sclerosis. Sequencing was performed with immunoSEQ multiplex PCR; in TCRdb, only in-frame clones are kept and a portion is missing. The sample shows roughly 60,000 clones, around 89% of them seen only once. The sequencing here drew on CD4+ T cells from peripheral blood mononuclear cells, taken in the first trimester of pregnancy. The receptors were gathered from a female donor with multiple sclerosis, enrolled in a pregnancy study. Each CDR3 is given with its conserved first and last residue. Fields, in order: clone size, J gene, V gene, D gene, CDR3 protein, CDR3 DNA. The D gene is left open where the match is weak. Clone size is not always given. Where it is, it says once, few, many or a class for expanded clones.

- | TRBJ2-1 | TRBV5-6 | TRBD1 | CASSLGPQGSTNEQFF | TGTGCCAGCAGCTTGGGTCCACAGGGGAGCACTAATGAGCAGTTCTTC
- | TRBJ2-5 | TRBV7-6 | TRBD2 | CASRNPWRGGRQETQYF | TGTGCCAGCAGGAACCCCTGGAGGGGAGGGAGGCAAGAGACCCAGTACTTC
once | TRBJ1-1 | TRBV29-1 | - | CSVDYRVYNTEAFF | TGCAGCGTTGATTACAGGGTATACAACACTGAAGCTTTCTTT
- | TRBJ2-1 | TRBV18 | - | CASSPSSSYNEQFF | TGTGCCAGCTCACCCTCTTCCTCTTACAATGAGCAGTTCTTC
once | TRBJ2-1 | TRBV7-8 | - | CASSLQAGPNNEQFF | TGTGCCAGCAGCTTACAAGCGGGCCCGAACAATGAGCAGTTCTTC
- | TRBJ1-4 | TRBV4-1 | - | CASSPGTSNEKLFF | TGCGCCAGCAGCCCCGGGACAAGTAATGAAAAACTGTTTTTT
- | TRBJ1-3 | TRBV4-3 | - | CASSPNPLTVSGNTIYF | TGCGCCAGCAGCCCAAACCCCTTGACAGTCTCTGGAAACACCATATATTTT
- | TRBJ1-2 | TRBV19 | - | CASRTGHSTNYGYTF | TGTGCCAGTAGGACGGGACACTCGACAAACTATGGCTACACCTTC
- | TRBJ1-6 | TRBV18 | TRBD1 | CASSRDRDNSPLHF | TGTGCCAGCTCCCGGGACAGGGATAATTCACCCCTCCACTTT
- | TRBJ2-5 | TRBV5-4 | TRBD2 | CASSLQLAGDETQYF | TGTGCCAGCAGTTTGCAACTAGCGGGGGATGAGACCCAGTACTTC
- | TRBJ1-5 | TRBV12-5 | TRBD1 | CASGLNARGLVVSNQPQHF | TGTGCTAGTGGTTTGAACGCCAGGGGGCTCGTTGTTAGCAATCAGCCCCAGCATTTT
- | TRBJ1-2 | TRBV4-2 | - | CASSQGGQLNYGYTF | TGTGCCAGCAGCCAGGGCGGACAGCTAAACTATGGCTACACCTTC
- | TRBJ2-5 | TRBV19 | TRBD2 | CASSSAVGRGAGDETQYF | TGTGCCAGTAGTTCCGCCGTCGGTAGGGGAGCGGGAGACGAGACCCAGTACTTC
- | TRBJ1-2 | TRBV27 | - | CASSLQGRGQLYGYTF | TGTGCCAGCAGTTTACAAGGCAGGGGACAACTCTATGGCTACACCTTC
- | TRBJ2-7 | TRBV7-2 | - | CASSLGPGRSRTPTYEQYF | TGTGCCAGCAGCTTAGGCCCGGGGAGATCACGAACCCCTACCTACGAGCAGTACTTC
- | TRBJ1-5 | TRBV2 | - | CASSEEGTSYNQPQHF | TGTGCCAGCAGTGAGGAGGGGACTTCCTACAATCAGCCCCAGCATTTT